This TCR beta chain was sequenced during a study of blood T cell repertoires in COVID-19. As handled by the study authors: Amplification from reference gene primers served as the basis for estimated nucleated cell counts. Only in-frame clones appear in the TCRdb table, and some are missing; sequencing was by immunoSEQ multiplex PCR. V and J calls and clone size come straight from that table; D and trimming were deduced from the DNA. The data hold 95,000 to 150,000 clones, with around three quarters observed a single time. This clonotype was obtained from a woman aged 70-85 years with acute or convalescent COVID-19. Material for sequencing was peripheral blood.

In DNA, the CDR3 is TGTGCCAGCAGTGAAGGCCGTGCAGGGGCCAACACCATATATTTT. Amino acids: CASSEGRAGANTIYF. This chain joins TRBV6-1 and TRBJ1-3; possibly TRBD1 for D (6 bases). The CDR3 has 15 amino acids. The V gene's germline CDR1 is MNHNS and CDR2 SASEGT. Trimming pared 1 base from V and 7 bases from J, leaving 14 bases between.